The rows below give T cell receptor beta chains drawn from one sample of a study of blood T cells in healthy people across ages. TCRdb used MiXCR to reprocess the 5' RACE reads, holding one entry per CDR3 protein. The data hold approximately 790,000 distinct CDR3 sequences, with 62% observed a single time. The sample comprised blood. Every receptor here comes from a man aged 25-45 years in good health. The conserved cysteine and the conserved F or W are not part of the CDR3 here.

V	J	CDR3
TRBV14	TRBJ2-7	ASSQVPAGTGTDGGEQY
TRBV7-2	TRBJ2-7	ASSSTGNGIYEQY
TRBV7-2	TRBJ1-2	ASSLAAGGAYGYT
TRBV14	TRBJ1-2	ASSKGQGVFGYT
TRBV20-1	TRBJ2-1	SARVAGGHNEQF
TRBV5-1	TRBJ2-1	ASSPWTGTDSYNEQF
TRBV28	TRBJ2-5	ASRGDYPQETQY
TRBV20-1	TRBJ2-1	SARDLHQASGNYNEQF
TRBV20-1	TRBJ2-3	SARGPRAGAGDTQY
TRBV2	TRBJ2-1	ASSGRTGPPNEQF
TRBV10-3	TRBJ2-2	AIKPQDRGRSGELF
TRBV7-9	TRBJ2-1	ASSPAGLTYNEQF
TRBV7-2	TRBJ2-7	ASRRQSSYEQY
TRBV12-3/TRBV12-4	NA	ASSRSGGAYEQY
TRBV20-1	TRBJ2-3	SASPTDTQY
TRBV6-1	TRBJ1-1	ASSEWQVNTEAF
TRBV6-2/TRBV6-3	TRBJ2-7	ASLDFTYEQY
TRBV4-3	TRBJ2-1	AGSQDPFRTDYNEQF
TRBV4-3	TRBJ2-5	ASSHNFGEQETQY
TRBV4-3	TRBJ2-6	ASSQDPAVYSGANVLT
TRBV29-1	NA	SVVGQLTYEQY
TRBV7-2	TRBJ2-6	ASSQRISGANVLT
TRBV7-9	TRBJ1-2	ASSLGPSNYGYT
TRBV27	TRBJ2-1	ASSLGNHANEQF
TRBV5-1	TRBJ1-5	ASSLGPGHDSNQPQH
TRBV7-2	TRBJ2-5	ASSPMETQY
TRBV12-3/TRBV12-4	TRBJ2-7	ASSEPGQGIYEQY
TRBV20-1	TRBJ2-1	SWGQPYNEQF
TRBV29-1	TRBJ2-1	SVVSGSNEQF
TRBV5-1	TRBJ2-5	ASSFRSGGETQY